This T cell receptor beta chain was captured in a study of beta chain features in type 1 diabetes. Sorting based on CD45RO/CCR7/CD25/CD127/CD95/CD27 separated CD4+ naive, central memory, regulatory and stem cell-like memory cells. The V gene's germline CDR1 is MDHEN and CDR2 SYDVKM. This CDR3 spans 15 amino acids. V was clipped by 5 bases and J by 2 bases; unmatched bases: 7. The table lists this clone with a few counts. Its target is unknown. Study-wide findings and caveats: Researchers report that Type 1 diabetes patients had moderately but significantly shorter TCRB CDR3s across all four CD4+ subsets. In type 1 diabetes patients, VDJ junctions had fewer insertions; deletions at these junctions were more frequent. Shorter templates may be favored by PCR, equally so in patients and controls.

What was sequenced were expressed TCRB transcripts, since all of the isolated RNA had been reverse transcribed. The protocol was immunoSEQ multiplex PCR, while the TCRdb copy is restricted to in-frame clones and leaves out a portion. This repertoire shows around 310,000 clones, approximately 9.9% found once; its top ten account for more than 0.015%. The V gene is TRBV28, the J gene TRBJ2-7; 9 bases are a match to TRBD1. The sequenced sample was naive CD4+ T cells from blood. This receptor was taken from a woman aged 25 to 39 in good health. The CDR3 nucleotides are TGTGCCAGCAGTCTAGCCGGGACAGGGCCCTACGAGCAGTACTTC. This encodes CASSLAGTGPYEQYF.